A single T cell receptor (beta chain) is shown here with its context. After removal of 4 bases from V and 5 bases from J, the junction contained 5 bases not matched to a gene. The CDR3 loop spans 14 amino acids. Germline V gene sequence: CDR1 SGDLS, CDR2 YYNGEE. Original handling: It was from reference gene primer amplification that nucleated cell counts were estimated. Assay: immunoSEQ multiplex PCR; the TCRdb copy retains only in-frame clones and omits some. That table supplies the V and J calls and clone size; D and trimming were determined from the DNA. The repertoire holds over 50,000 clones, with 72% as singletons. This specimen comes from a study of blood T cell repertoires in COVID-19. Study background: PBMCs, B-cell-depleted T cells, or T cells provided the cDNA or gDNA that made up the material.

Seattle's cohort entered during active infection and was followed longitudinally. The V call is TRBV9, the J call TRBJ2-2; 7 bases line up with TRBD2. Sequenced input: peripheral blood. This TCR was recovered from a woman aged 65 to 85 with COVID-19, enrolled during active disease. The CDR3 sequence: CASSPQLATGELFF. CDR3 DNA: TGTGCCAGCAGCCCCCAACTAGCGACCGGGGAGCTGTTTTTT.